The 8 T cell receptor beta chains presented below share a single source sample, sequenced in a study of regulatory T cells in long-lasting Graves disease. As to time point: persistent/refractory GD, antithyroid drugs over 5 years with positive TRAb. The TCR library was prepared using RNA isolated from PBMCs. Libraries of TCR beta came from iRepertoire HTBI primers plus Arm-PCR of CDR3 regions. One entry per CDR3 protein, called by TCRdb with MiXCR from the multiplex PCR reads. The sample lists roughly 360,000 distinct CDR3 sequences, about 23% seen once, with about 27% in the top ten. Sequenced material: peripheral blood mononuclear cells (PBMCs), taken when the disease was refractory, from a patient treated with antithyroid drugs. All receptors derive from a woman in her thirties or forties with Graves disease.

This clonotype was counted ten times or more. The V gene is TRBV27, the J gene TRBJ2-5, with a possible D match to TRBD1 (5 bases). The germline V gene has CDR1 MNHEY and CDR2 SMNVEV (reference sequence). Deletions cut 3 bases from V and 1 base from J, with 9 bases between. The CDR3 spans 14 residues. Here the CDR3 DNA reads TGTGCCAGCAGTTTGACCAGGGCCCAAGAGACCCAGTACTTC. This codes for CASSLTRAQETQYF.

This clonotype was seen repeatedly, ten times or more. V usage is TRBV12-3 or TRBV12-4 and J usage is TRBJ1-2, with D maybe TRBD1 (6 bases). The CDR3 runs to 13 residues. V was clipped by 6 bases and J by 8 bases, with 16 bases between them. The CDR3 DNA follows: TGTGCCAGCAGACCCGACAGGTTCTTGGGCTACACCTTC. It specifies CASRPDRFLGYTF.

This clonotype was picked up a small number of times. J is TRBJ2-6 and V is TRBV6-1; D not resolved. Germline-derived CDR1 and CDR2 are MNHNS and SASEGT. Between the trimmed V and J ends, which lost 4 bases and 3 bases, there was a span of 7 bases. The CDR3 has 14 residues. CDR3 coding DNA: TGTGCCAGCAGTGCCCTTTGTGGGGCCAACGTCCTGACTTTC. It encodes CASSALCGANVLTF.

This clonotype was counted many times. The rearrangement links TRBV28 to TRBJ2-7; 9 bases align to TRBD2. Germline V gives CDR1 MDHEN, CDR2 SYDVKM. The CDR3 totals 16 residues. The junction had 7 bases not matched to a gene; V was cut back by 2 bases and J by 2 bases. CDR3 in DNA: TGTGCCAGCAGTTTAAGCTCTAGCGGGAAAGCCTACGAGCAGTACTTC. Translated, it gives CASSLSSSGKAYEQYF.

This clonotype showed up many times. The J gene is TRBJ2-7, the V gene TRBV12-3 or TRBV12-4; D remains ambiguous. Trimming removed 2 bases from V and 7 bases from J, with 9 bases in between. CDR3 length: 12 residues. DNA for the CDR3: TGTGCCAGCAGTTTAATCCCGGGTGAGCAGTACTTC. Encoded protein: CASSLIPGEQYF.

V usage is TRBV7-3 and J usage is TRBJ1-1, with D possibly being TRBD1 (5 bases). CDR1 is SGHTA and CDR2 is FQGTGA in the germline V gene. The CDR3 has 14 residues. V lost 5 bases, J lost 3 bases, and 13 bases lay in between. The CDR3 sequence is CASSPGLGDTEAFF. CDR3 nucleotide sequence: TGTGCCAGCAGCCCGGGACTGGGGGACACTGAAGCTTTCTTT.

This clonotype has a count of ten or more. CDR3 protein: CASSPDRGLYEQYF. The DNA for the CDR3 is TGTGCCAGCAGCCCGGACAGGGGGCTATACGAGCAGTACTTC. The gene calls are TRBV28 and TRBJ2-7, with 11 bases lining up with TRBD1. Germline CDR1 MDHEN, CDR2 SYDVKM. With V trimmed by 6 bases and J by 4 bases, 5 bases remained unmatched. CDR3 length: 14 residues.

This clonotype was seen ten or more times. The chain's CDR3 is CASSYPAGTEAFF. CDR3 nucleotide sequence: TGTGCCAGCTCCTACCCAGCTGGGACTGAAGCTTTCTTT. V and J are TRBV28 and TRBJ1-1; no definite D call. The CDR3 has 13 amino acids. V was cut by 8 bases and J by 5 bases, with 15 bases left in between. The V gene's germline CDR1 is MDHEN and CDR2 SYDVKM. Complete variable domain (other parts from reference TRBV28 and TRBJ1-1): DVKVTQSSRYLVKRTGEKVFLECVQDMDHENMFWYRQDPGLGLRLIYFSYDVKMKEKGDIPEGYSVSREKKERFSLILESASTNQTSMYLCASSYPAGTEAFFGQGTRLTVV.